These 4 T cell receptor beta chains were sequenced from one sample in a study of blood T cell repertoires in COVID-19. Sequenced by immunoSEQ multiplex PCR; TCRdb stores in-frame clones only, minus some. The top ten clones hold approximately 30% of a sample with about 69,000 clones, 82% of them seen once. The sequencing input was peripheral blood. The source of these receptors is a human donor in a cohort sampled during active COVID-19.

V gene TRBV28 combines with J gene TRBJ1-6; D possibly corresponds to TRBD1 (5 bases). The CDR3 has 16 residues. CDR1 is MDHEN, CDR2 SYDVKM, per germline. Trimming took off 4 bases at V and 4 bases at J, with 14 bases between the two ends. CDR3 nucleotides: TGTGCCAGCAGTTCCACGGGGGGTCCTTATAATTCACCCCTCCACTTT. Protein: CASSSTGGPYNSPLHF. The variable domain in full, completed from reference TRBV28 and TRBJ1-6, reads DVKVTQSSRYLVKRTGEKVFLECVQDMDHENMFWYRQDPGLGLRLIYFSYDVKMKEKGDIPEGYSVSREKKERFSLILESASTNQTSMYLCASSSTGGPYNSPLHFGNGTRLTVT.

The V and J genes are TRBV6-5 and TRBJ1-5; 10 bases are shared with TRBD1. The CDR3 runs 13 residues. V was pared by 6 bases and J by 7 bases, with 3 bases of the junction left unmatched. Germline lookup yields CDR1 MNHEY and CDR2 SVGAGI. For the CDR3, the DNA is TGTGCCAGCAGACGGGACAGGGGCCAGCCCCAGCATTTT. Its protein product is CASRRDRGQPQHF.

The CDR3 region is CASSTFRVNTEAFF. For the CDR3, the DNA is TGTGCCAGTAGTACCTTCAGGGTGAACACTGAAGCTTTCTTT. The chain has TRBV19 and TRBJ1-1, with TRBD1 as a possible D gene (5 bases). The V end lost 4 bases, the J end lost 0 bases, and 9 bases lay between the germline ends. CDR1 is LNHDA, CDR2 SQIVND, per germline (reference sequence). This CDR3 region has 14 residues.

V usage is TRBV5-1 and J usage is TRBJ2-1; D unclear. This CDR3 has 13 residues. V lost 1 base and J lost 5, with 7 bases in between. From germline, CDR1 is SGHRS and CDR2 YFSETQ. The CDR3 DNA follows: TGCGCCAGCAGCTTGATGAGTCACAATGAGCAGTTCTTC. Encoded protein: CASSLMSHNEQFF.